This section outlines one T cell receptor (beta chain) sequence together with its context. No antigen is known for it. V gave up 4 bases and J gave up 1 base; unmatched junction bases: 5. Germline CDR1 SGHRS, CDR2 YFSETQ. The CDR3 totals 14 residues. Assay: immunoSEQ multiplex PCR; the TCRdb copy retains only in-frame clones and omits some. The sample holds some 130,000 clones, around 89% seen once. This sample was included in a study of OX40 agonist ivuxolimab in advanced cancers. Study background: Patients got intravenous ivuxolimab at 0.01 to 10 mg/kg every 2 weeks. The dose-escalation cohort had hepatocellular carcinoma, melanoma, renal cell or head and neck cancer. The study's findings and limits: Antigen targets of the expanded peripheral T cells went undetermined. Relative to CD4+ cells, CD8+ T cells on average had more expanded clones.

The clonotype originates from an adult with an advanced solid tumor such as melanoma, head and neck, liver or kidney cancer. The specimen comprised CD4+ or CD8+ T cells sorted from blood, sampled in a trial of the OX40 agonist ivuxolimab. V usage is TRBV5-1 and J usage is TRBJ2-7; 7 bases line up with TRBD1. The CDR3 DNA reads TGCGCCAGCAGCACCATGACAGGGTCCTACGAGCAGTACTTC. Translation: CASSTMTGSYEQYF. Full variable domain (remainder filled in from reference TRBV5-1 and TRBJ2-7): KAGVTQTPRYLIKTRGQQVTLSCSPISGHRSVSWYQQTPGQGLQFLFEYFSETQRNKGNFPGRFSGRQFSNSRSEMNVSTLELGDSALYLCASSTMTGSYEQYFGPGTRLTVT.